The clone carrying this T cell receptor beta chain came up many times. Its antigen is undetermined. The study left out patients who had uncontrolled infection, other autoimmune disease, pregnancy or lactation. The data were obtained in a study of T cells in Graves' hyperthyroidism and ophthalmopathy. Study details: Before any treatment, at initial diagnosis, peripheral blood was collected. Findings and caveats of the study: Within blood appeared most thyroid clonotypes that had expanded above 0.001. The authors' 13 V-J model separated ophthalmopathy from stable hyperthyroidism.

RNA transcripts were the template for amplifying TCR beta CDR3 regions. Researchers ran a first-round RT-PCR on the TCR CDR3 using the HTBI primer set. A single record per CDR3 protein comes from TCRdb applying MiXCR to the multiplex PCR reads. The sample shows under 600,000 distinct CDR3 sequences, approximately 15% of them seen only once. V was pared by 5 bases and J by 5 bases, with 5 bases of the junction left unmatched. The germline CDR1 and CDR2 sequences are MNHEY and SMNVEV (reference sequence). This CDR3 region has 15 residues. V usage is TRBV27 and J usage is TRBJ2-7; 14 bases are shared with TRBD2. Sequenced: blood. The receptor was derived from a woman between 35 and 50 years old with Graves' ophthalmopathy. CDR3 loop: CASSPSGLAGDEQYF. Here the CDR3 DNA reads TGTGCCAGCAGTCCATCGGGACTAGCGGGAGACGAGCAGTACTTC.